The 29 T cell receptor beta chains given below trace back to one sample, sequenced in a study of T cell repertoires in cytomegalovirus infection. In TCRdb, the reads were re-called with MiXCR into one record per CDR3 protein. The sample carries about 400,000 distinct CDR3 sequences, about a sixth recorded once. The sample comprised PBMCs. The receptor set was obtained from a human donor in good health (CMV status not recorded). Some clones in this sample may be carry-over from other donors' samples.

This clonotype was detected a few times. The chain recombines TRBV18 with TRBJ1-5; unclear D gene. Trimming stripped 3 bases from V and 1 base from J, with 13 bases between. The CDR3 has 16 residues. Germline loops: CDR1 KGHSH, CDR2 LQKENI. The CDR3 DNA is TGTGCCAGCTCACCGGGCAGCGGTACGAGCAATCAGCCCCAGCATTTT. Its translation is CASSPGSGTSNQPQHF.

As regards this clonotype: This clone may be a read error of a much larger clone one base away. The rearrangement uses TRBV28 and TRBJ1-3; D is unresolved. CDR1 MDHEN and CDR2 SYDVKM come from the germline V gene. The CDR3 totals 11 residues. The chain's CDR3 is CAGSFGNTIYF. CDR3 DNA: TGTGCCGGCAGTTTTGGAAACACCATATATTTT.

This clonotype occurred a few times. The chain has TRBV7-8 and TRBJ2-3, with unresolved D. The germline V and J ends were trimmed by 3 bases and 7 bases, with 8 bases remaining between them. Germline CDR1 and CDR2: SGHVS and FQNEAQ. The CDR3 spans 12 residues. Here the CDR3 DNA reads TGTGCCAGCAGCTTTTCCCGAAATACGCAGTATTTT. Its protein product is CASSFSRNTQYF.

The genes are TRBV30 and TRBJ2-1; D is perhaps TRBD2 (6 bases). Germline V gene data show CDR1 as GTSNPN and CDR2 as SVGIG (reference sequence). There are 12 residues in the CDR3. The germline V and J ends were trimmed by 0 bases and 12 bases, with 12 bases remaining between them. The CDR3 DNA is TGTGCCTGGAGTGTACTGGCGGGATCGCAGTTCTTC. Amino acids: CAWSVLAGSQFF.

This clonotype was detected only a few times. This chain links TRBV10-3 with TRBJ1-5, with D unresolved. CDR3 size: 13 residues. Germline values: CDR1 ENHRY, CDR2 SYGVKD. The germline V and J ends were trimmed by 3 bases and 7 bases, with 10 bases remaining between them. The CDR3: CAISDRFDQPQHF. The CDR3 DNA sequence: TGTGCCATCAGTGATCGTTTTGACCAGCCCCAGCATTTT.

This clonotype came up many times. This chain connects TRBV7-2 to TRBJ1-5; D is possibly TRBD1 (5 bases). Germline V lookup: CDR1 SGHTA, CDR2 FQGNSA. V lost 5 bases to trimming and J lost 5 bases, with 16 bases between them. This CDR3 is 15 amino acids long. CDR3 sequence (DNA): TGTGCCAGCAGCGGAGACAGCCGGGGATATCAGCCCCAGCATTTT. Amino acids: CASSGDSRGYQPQHF.

This clonotype has a count of ten or more. The gene calls are TRBV7-2 and TRBJ2-3; tentative D call: TRBD1 (5 bases). CDR1 and CDR2 from the germline V gene are SGHTA and FQGNSA. The ends were cut back, 4 bases at V and 9 bases at J, with 20 bases in the middle. The CDR3 contains 15 residues. The CDR3 protein is CASSSSRPSPGTQYF. The CDR3 DNA is TGTGCCAGCAGCTCCTCCCGGCCCTCCCCAGGGACGCAGTATTTT.

Ten or more counts support this clonotype. The V gene is TRBV12-3 or TRBV12-4, the J gene TRBJ2-3, with TRBD2 as a possible D gene (6 bases). V was clipped by 5 bases and J by 3 bases, with 15 bases between them. The CDR3 totals 15 residues. The CDR3 sequence: CASSRLASVTDTQYF. The CDR3 nucleotides are TGTGCCAGCAGTCGTCTGGCTAGCGTGACAGATACGCAGTATTTT.

This clonotype appeared a few times. The chain joins TRBV12-3 or TRBV12-4 to TRBJ2-1; D gene uncertain. This CDR3 is built from 14 residues. V lost 6 bases and J 12 bases, leaving 21 bases between the germline ends. Here the CDR3 DNA reads TGTGCCAGCAGCCCCCCAGTCTCGAGAGGCGTGCAGTTCTTC. Protein product: CASSPPVSRGVQFF.

This clonotype was recorded at least ten times. The V and J genes are TRBV10-3 and TRBJ1-1; 7 bases line up with TRBD1. CDR3 length equals 14 residues. CDR1 and CDR2 (germline): ENHRY, SYGVKD. V dropped 6 bases and J dropped 3; count of bases not matched to a gene: 7. The CDR3 coding sequence is TGTGCCATCAGAAGACAGGGTACGGACACTGAAGCTTTCTTT. Its protein product is CAIRRQGTDTEAFF.

J is TRBJ2-3 and V is TRBV10-3; tentative D call: TRBD2 (5 bases). CDR1 is ENHRY, CDR2 SYGVKD, per germline. V was clipped by 11 bases and J by 2 bases, with 23 bases between them. The CDR3 is made up of 16 amino acids. The CDR3 nucleotides are TGTGCCGTCCGGGGTTCGGTGAAGGGTACCACAGATACGCAGTATTTT. Its protein is CAVRGSVKGTTDTQYF.

V gene TRBV24-1 combines with J gene TRBJ2-3; TRBD1 matches 7 bases. V shed 4 bases and J 10 bases; nucleotides not matched to a gene: 4. Germline CDR1 and CDR2: KGHDR and SFDVKD. This CDR3 region has 12 residues. The CDR3 bases are TGTGCCACCAGTGACCACAGGGGTGCGCAGTATTTT. Protein product: CATSDHRGAQYF.

This clonotype appeared a single time. A read error is possible here, since a much larger clone lies one base away. The chain carries TRBV7-9 and TRBJ2-5; 8 nucleotides line up with TRBD2. This CDR3 region has 14 residues. The V gene's germline CDR1 is SEHNR and CDR2 FQNEAQ (reference sequence). In DNA form, the CDR3 reads TGTGCCAGCAGCGTCCGGGAGGGCCAAGTGACCCAGTACTTC. Translated: CASSVREGQVTQYF.

This clonotype was detected many times. The V gene is TRBV2, the J gene TRBJ2-5; TRBD2 aligns across 8 bases. The trim removed 5 bases at V and 2 bases at J, leaving 7 bases unmatched. There are 15 residues in the CDR3. Germline CDR1 reads SNHLY; CDR2 reads FYNNEI. The CDR3 DNA reads TGTGCCAGCAGTCAACCCAGCGGGGGTCAAGAGACCCAGTACTTC. It translates to CASSQPSGGQETQYF.

This clonotype was recorded many times. This sequence joins TRBV7-2 and TRBJ1-2, with D possibly TRBD1 on 5 matching bases. CDR3 length: 14 residues. Between the trimmed V and J ends, which lost 4 bases and 4 bases, there was a span of 13 bases. Per germline, CDR1 SGHTA and CDR2 FQGNSA. The CDR3 sequence is CASSSLGQLYGYTF. CDR3 DNA: TGTGCCAGCAGCTCCCTGGGGCAGCTCTATGGCTACACCTTC.

This clonotype has just one count. One junction end does not reproduce the germline sequence, and a read error may be involved. The chain's CDR3 is CASSYIHGHTF. CDR3 DNA sequence: TGTGCCAGCAGTTATATCCATGGCCACACCTTC. This chain joins TRBV12-3 or TRBV12-4 and TRBJ1-2, with unresolved D. CDR3 size: 11 residues.

This clonotype was observed at least ten times. The chain recombines TRBV7-2 with TRBJ1-1; D unclear. Trimming stripped 5 bases from V and 0 bases from J, with 4 bases between. Germline V CDR1 and CDR2: SGHTA, FQGNSA. The CDR3 has 12 residues. The CDR3 region is CASSRVNTEAFF. CDR3 sequence (DNA): TGTGCCAGCAGCCGAGTGAACACTGAAGCTTTCTTT.

CDR3 nucleotides: TGTGCCAGCAGCTTGATGGGGGGGACTAATGAAAAACTGTTTTTT. Amino acid sequence: CASSLMGGTNEKLFF. J is TRBJ1-4 and V is TRBV7-2; D may be TRBD1 (5 bases). Germline V gene sequence: CDR1 SGHTA, CDR2 FQGNSA. V shed 3 bases and J shed 2 bases, with 10 bases lying between them. There are 15 residues in the CDR3.

This clonotype was counted at least ten times. V usage is TRBV7-2 and J usage is TRBJ1-2; D is ambiguous. The CDR3 is 15 residues long. Germline loops: CDR1 SGHTA, CDR2 FQGNSA. Trimming cost V 4 bases and J 4 bases, with 16 bases left between them. CDR3 nucleotides: TGTGCCAGCAGCTCCTTTGACACTACTCCCTATGGCTACACCTTC. Amino acid sequence: CASSSFDTTPYGYTF.

This clonotype was seen ten or more times. The V call is TRBV7-8, the J call TRBJ1-5, with 11 bases matching TRBD1. V lost 4 bases and J lost 5; bases outside the gene matches: 13. CDR3 length: 18 amino acids. The germline gives CDR1 SGHVS, CDR2 FQNEAQ. DNA of the CDR3: TGTGCCAGCAGCTCCATAGGGGGCGGGACAGGGGGGGATCAGCCCCAGCATTTT. Protein sequence: CASSSIGGGTGGDQPQHF.

This clonotype has only a few counts. The chain is built from TRBV7-2 and TRBJ1-2, with 7 positions matching TRBD1. The germline CDR1 and CDR2 sequences are SGHTA and FQGNSA. With V trimmed by 4 bases and J by 0 bases, 5 bases remained unmatched. The CDR3 is made up of 15 amino acids. The CDR3 DNA is TGTGCCAGCAGCTCCCAGACAGGGTCTAACTATGGCTACACCTTC. Translated, it gives CASSSQTGSNYGYTF. The full variable domain, rest sourced from reference TRBV7-2 and TRBJ1-2, is GAGVSQSPSNKVTEKGKDVELRCDPISGHTALYWYRQSLGQGLEFLIYFQGNSAPDKSGLPSDRFSAERTGGSVSTLTIQRTQQEDSAVYLCASSSQTGSNYGYTFGSGTRLTVV.

This clonotype was recorded at least ten times. The V gene is TRBV7-6, the J gene TRBJ2-6, with 9 bases that match TRBD2. Per germline, CDR1 SGHVS and CDR2 FNYEAQ. The CDR3 spans 20 residues. The J segment lost 0 bases and the V segment lost 1 base, leaving 10 bases of the junction unmatched. As DNA, the CDR3 is TGTGCCAGCAGCTTAGGGGAGGGGACTAGCTTCAGCTCTGGGGCCAACGTCCTGACTTTC. It is translated as CASSLGEGTSFSSGANVLTF.

This clonotype appeared a few times. The V gene is TRBV25-1, the J gene TRBJ2-1; D remains unclear. Looked up from germline, CDR1 is MGHDK and CDR2 is SYGVNS. Trimming left V 8 bases short and J 8 bases short, with 16 bases between. The CDR3 is 13 amino acids. For the CDR3, the DNA is TGTGCCAGCCGAGACTGGTCTGGGGATGAGCAGTTCTTC. Translating it yields CASRDWSGDEQFF.

Points on this clonotype: A much larger clone differs by one base, so this may be a read error. The rearrangement links TRBV7-2 to TRBJ2-7; D is possibly TRBD2 (7 bases). The V gene's germline CDR1 is SGHTA and CDR2 FQGNSA. The CDR3 contains 15 residues. The CDR3, as DNA: TGTCCCAGCACCTTAAGGGGGAGGGGTTCCTACGAGCAGTACTTC. It codes for CPSTLRGRGSYEQYF.

This clonotype was seen at least ten times. The chain combines TRBV10-3 with TRBJ2-5; no reliable D call. CDR3 length equals 14 residues. V lost 4 bases to trimming and J lost 3 bases, with 12 bases between them. Germline CDR1 reads ENHRY; CDR2 reads SYGVKD. The CDR3 sequence is CAISVRAQKETQYF. Written as DNA, the CDR3 is TGTGCCATCAGTGTCCGGGCACAGAAAGAGACCCAGTACTTC.

This clonotype came up a few times. The DNA for the CDR3 is TGTGCCAGCAGTTTTGGGACAGCCAGCTCCTACGAGCAGTACTTC. It specifies CASSFGTASSYEQYF. The chain employs TRBV12-3 or TRBV12-4 and TRBJ2-7; TRBD1 matches 7 bases. This CDR3 has 15 amino acids. V lost 3 bases and J lost 0; bases outside the gene matches: 5.

This clonotype occurred many times. The V gene is TRBV7-8, the J gene TRBJ2-1; 12 bases fit TRBD2. Trimming removed 5 bases from V and 5 bases from J; junction bases left unmatched: 1. The CDR3 loop spans 14 amino acids. Germline loops: CDR1 SGHVS, CDR2 FQNEAQ. Here the CDR3 DNA reads TGTGCCAGCAGCCGGACTAGCGGGAACAATGAGCAGTTCTTC. Protein sequence: CASSRTSGNNEQFF.

V usage is TRBV5-1 and J usage is TRBJ2-6; 8 nucleotides match TRBD1. V was pared by 2 bases and J by 0 bases, with 7 bases of the junction left unmatched. The CDR3 extends over 18 amino acids. Looked up from germline, CDR1 is SGHRS and CDR2 is YFSETQ. This CDR3 reads CASSFSGTGSSGANVLTF. CDR3 DNA sequence: TGCGCCAGCAGCTTTTCCGGGACAGGAAGCTCTGGGGCCAACGTCCTGACTTTC. Filled out from reference TRBV5-1 and TRBJ2-6, the complete variable domain reads KAGVTQTPRYLIKTRGQQVTLSCSPISGHRSVSWYQQTPGQGLQFLFEYFSETQRNKGNFPGRFSGRQFSNSRSEMNVSTLELGDSALYLCASSFSGTGSSGANVLTFGAGSRLTVL.

This chain links TRBV29-1 with TRBJ2-7, with no clear D. CDR1 SQVTM and CDR2 ANQGSEA come from the germline V gene. The CDR3 totals 11 residues. Between the trimmed V and J ends, which lost 5 bases and 5 bases, there was a span of 10 bases. The CDR3 region is CSVPRTNEQYF. The CDR3 nucleotides read TGCAGCGTTCCAAGGACGAACGAGCAGTACTTC.